The 31 T cell receptor beta chains below were found in one sample sequenced in a study of blood T cell repertoires in COVID-19. Clones were read by immunoSEQ multiplex PCR, and TCRdb kept only the in-frame ones, dropping some. The repertoire has roughly 150,000 clones, about nine tenths of them found once; the top ten carry around 4.2%. The sample taken for sequencing was PBMCs or T cells enriched from blood (not recorded which). The receptors were gathered from a man aged 45-60 years who had recovered from COVID-19.

The chain combines TRBV4-3 with TRBJ1-2; possible D gene TRBD1, 6 bases. Germline CDR1 and CDR2: LGHNA and YSLEER. CDR3 length: 16 amino acids. V shed 3 bases and J shed 3 bases, with 17 bases lying between them. The CDR3, as DNA: TGCGCCAGCAGCCACAGAAAGGGGGGGGTACACTATGGCTACACCTTC. Translation: CASSHRKGGVHYGYTF.

The chain combines TRBV19 with TRBJ2-2, with TRBD2 identical over 11 bases. The CDR3 has 18 residues. V lost 5 bases, J lost 2 bases, and 10 bases stayed unmatched. The germline V gene encodes CDR1 LNHDA and CDR2 SQIVND (reference sequence). CDR3 protein: CASSAPGLAGGNTGELFF. CDR3 DNA: TGTGCCAGTAGTGCCCCGGGCCTAGCGGGAGGAAACACCGGGGAGCTGTTTTTT.

This clone was observed once. The rearrangement joins TRBV11-2 to TRBJ1-1; 7 bases fit TRBD1. The CDR3 totals 14 residues. Unmatched junction bases numbered 7, after V lost 5 bases and J lost 4 bases. Germline V gene data show CDR1 as SGHAT and CDR2 as FQNNGV. CDR3 bases: TGTGCCAGCAGCCCAGGGGGTTACGGCACTGAAGCTTTCTTT. Translation: CASSPGGYGTEAFF.

The rearrangement uses TRBV7-6 and TRBJ2-7; TRBD2 is a possible D gene (6 bases). The CDR3 extends over 13 amino acids. The germline V gene has CDR1 SGHVS and CDR2 FNYEAQ. Trimming pared 1 base from V and 3 bases from J, leaving 7 bases between. Written as DNA, the CDR3 is TGTGCCAGCAGCTTAGAGACTAGCTACGAGCAGTACTTC. It yields the protein CASSLETSYEQYF. Variable domain in full (rest from reference TRBV7-6 and TRBJ2-7): GAGVSQSPRYKVTKRGQDVALRCDPISGHVSLYWYRQALGQGPEFLTYFNYEAQQDKSGLPNDRFSAERPEGSISTLTIQRTEQRDSAMYRCASSLETSYEQYFGPGTRLTVT.

This clone was observed a handful of times. The chain combines TRBV29-1 with TRBJ1-2, with 7 bases lining up with TRBD1. J was trimmed by 4 bases and V by 7 bases; bases with no gene match: 9. The germline V gene encodes CDR1 SQVTM and CDR2 ANQGSEA. The CDR3 is made up of 13 amino acids. The CDR3: CSAGETGLYGYTF. Written as DNA, the CDR3 is TGCAGCGCCGGTGAGACAGGGCTCTATGGCTACACCTTC.

The chain has TRBV5-1 and TRBJ1-1, with 8 positions matching TRBD1. This CDR3 region has 15 residues. The germline V gene has CDR1 SGHRS and CDR2 YFSETQ. V trimming: 6 bases; J trimming: 0 bases; junction bases outside the gene matches: 7. The CDR3 sequence: CASTPGQVVNTEAFF. As DNA, the CDR3 is TGCGCCAGCACCCCGGGACAGGTAGTGAACACTGAAGCTTTCTTT.

This chain connects TRBV5-6 to TRBJ1-2, with D perhaps TRBD1 (6 bases). The germline gives CDR1 SGHDT, CDR2 YYEEEE. The length of the CDR3 is 19 residues. Trimming cost V 1 base and J 1 base, with 23 bases left between them. The CDR3 here is CASSLILQGIPSINYGYTF. The CDR3 DNA sequence: TGTGCCAGCAGCTTGATACTACAGGGAATCCCTTCTATTAACTATGGCTACACCTTC.

V usage is TRBV5-4 and J usage is TRBJ1-5, with a possible D match to TRBD1 (6 bases). The germline V gene encodes CDR1 SGHNT and CDR2 YYREEE (reference sequence). The CDR3 is made up of 14 amino acids. V dropped 0 bases and J dropped 7 bases, with 11 bases sitting between them. This CDR3 is CASSLDGGGQPQHF. CDR3 DNA: TGTGCCAGCAGCTTGGATGGGGGCGGCCAGCCCCAGCATTTT.

As for this clone: A junction end diverges from the germline sequence, so it may reflect a read error. The chain carries TRBV9 and TRBJ1-3, with TRBD1 matching 8 bases. The CDR3 length is 12 residues. Germline CDR1 is SGDLS and CDR2 is YYNGEE. CDR3 nucleotide sequence: TGTGCCAGCAGCGTAGTGGGGGACAGGCTGACATTT. It codes for CASSVVGDRLTF.

This clone appeared a single time. The genes are TRBV2 and TRBJ2-7, with a tentative D call TRBD1 (5 bases). CDR1 is SNHLY and CDR2 is FYNNEI in the germline V gene. This CDR3 is 16 amino acids long. V gave up 5 bases and J gave up 3 bases, with 20 bases separating them. As DNA, the CDR3 is TGTGCCAGCAGTCGACAGAAATATGACCGTCGCTACGAGCAGTACTTC. It translates to CASSRQKYDRRYEQYF.

The genes are TRBV15 and TRBJ2-1; weak D call: TRBD1 (5 bases). Germline V gene lookup returns CDR1 LNHNV and CDR2 YYDKDF (reference sequence). This CDR3 region has 13 residues. V was pared by 3 bases and J by 8 bases, with 11 bases between. The CDR3 DNA reads as TGTGCCACCAGCAGCAGGGTTCGGGATGAGCAGTTCTTC. It specifies CATSSRVRDEQFF. The full variable domain, in which reference TRBV15 and TRBJ2-1 provide the parts outside the CDR3, is DAMVIQNPRYQVTQFGKPVTLSCSQTLNHNVMYWYQQKSSQAPKLLFHYYDKDFNNEADTPDNFQSRRPNTSFCFLDIRSPGLGDTAMYLCATSSRVRDEQFFGPGTRLTVL.

The chain couples TRBV18 to TRBJ1-2; TRBD1 aligns across 10 bases. There are 15 residues in the CDR3. CDR1 KGHSH and CDR2 LQKENI come from the germline V gene. V shed 5 bases, J shed 8 bases, and the junction held 11 bases outside the gene matches. DNA of the CDR3: TGTGCCAGCTCAGCGGGACAGGGGAACGGTGAGGGCTACACCTTC. Its protein product is CASSAGQGNGEGYTF.

The chain couples TRBV7-2 to TRBJ2-2; the D is unclear. Germline V gene data show CDR1 as SGHTA and CDR2 as FQGNSA. Trimming removed 1 base from V and 5 bases from J, with 14 bases in between. The CDR3 sequence is 16 residues long. The CDR3: CASSLVATLGTGELFF. The DNA of the CDR3 is TGTGCCAGCAGCTTAGTGGCCACCCTTGGTACCGGGGAGCTGTTTTTT.

The chain combines TRBV6-2 or TRBV6-3 with TRBJ2-1; the match to TRBD2 covers 11 bases. V was pared by 0 bases and J by 9 bases, with 16 bases of the junction left unmatched. The CDR3 sequence is 19 residues long. Germline CDR1 reads MNHEY; CDR2 reads SVGEGT. The CDR3 bases are TGTGCCAGCAGTTACTCACGGTTTCTAGCGGGGGGTAAACCCTCTGAGCAGTTCTTC. Translating it yields CASSYSRFLAGGKPSEQFF.

The chain combines TRBV5-5 with TRBJ1-2; 7 positions match TRBD1. The CDR3 totals 16 residues. CDR1 and CDR2 from the germline V gene are SGHKS and YYEKEE (reference sequence). With 2 bases clipped from V and 5 bases from J, the junction kept 12 bases outside the gene matches. The CDR3 coding sequence is TGTGCCAGCAGCTTAACAGTCTTGGACAGGATTTATGGCTACACCTTC. It specifies CASSLTVLDRIYGYTF.

This clone appeared a few times. Other DNA sequences in the same sample also yield this CDR3. V gene TRBV5-1 combines with J gene TRBJ1-1, with D uncertain. Per the germline V gene, CDR1 is SGHRS and CDR2 is YFSETQ. The length of the CDR3 is 13 residues. Trimming stripped 0 bases from V and 2 bases from J, with 5 bases between. CDR3 loop: CASSLVSNTEAFF. CDR3 nucleotide sequence: TGCGCCAGCAGCTTGGTCAGTAACACTGAAGCTTTCTTT. Together with reference TRBV5-1 and TRBJ1-1, the CDR3 gives the full variable domain: KAGVTQTPRYLIKTRGQQVTLSCSPISGHRSVSWYQQTPGQGLQFLFEYFSETQRNKGNFPGRFSGRQFSNSRSEMNVSTLELGDSALYLCASSLVSNTEAFFGQGTRLTVV.

V and J are TRBV19 and TRBJ1-6, with D perhaps TRBD1 (5 bases). Germline loops: CDR1 LNHDA, CDR2 SQIVND (reference sequence). This CDR3 is 14 amino acids long. The ends were cut back, 5 bases at V and 7 bases at J, with 12 bases in the middle. The CDR3 loop is CASSSETANSPLHF. Written as DNA, the CDR3 is TGTGCCAGTAGTTCTGAGACAGCCAATTCACCCCTCCACTTT.

The genes are TRBV28 and TRBJ1-2, with 7 bases identical to TRBD1. CDR3 length equals 13 residues. With 6 bases clipped from V and 0 bases from J, the junction kept 1 base outside the gene matches. Germline V gene data show CDR1 as MDHEN and CDR2 as SYDVKM. CDR3 loop: CASSGQANYGYTF. In DNA, the CDR3 is TGTGCCAGCAGCGGACAGGCTAACTATGGCTACACCTTC.

The J gene is TRBJ1-6, the V gene TRBV13, with D perhaps matching TRBD1 (6 bases). Trimming took 7 bases from V and 7 from J, leaving 20 bases between them. This CDR3 spans 16 amino acids. Germline values: CDR1 PRHDT, CDR2 FYEKMQ (reference sequence). The CDR3 is CASIDRLGQPNSPLHF. CDR3 nucleotide sequence: TGTGCCAGCATCGACAGATTAGGACAGCCAAATTCACCCCTCCACTTT.

The J gene is TRBJ2-5, the V gene TRBV2, with D possibly TRBD1 on 6 matching bases. Trimming shortened V by 8 bases and J by 0 bases, and 7 bases separated the two germline ends. This CDR3 has 12 amino acids. CDR1 and CDR2 from the germline V gene are SNHLY and FYNNEI. The CDR3 loop reads CASRQDQETQYF. The CDR3 DNA is TGTGCCAGCCGACAGGACCAAGAGACCCAGTACTTC.

The rearrangement joins TRBV5-1 to TRBJ1-1, with 9 bases that match TRBD1. This CDR3 comprises 16 residues. J gave up 2 bases and V 0 bases, and 5 bases lay outside the gene matches. CDR1 SGHRS and CDR2 YFSETQ come from the germline V gene. This CDR3 is CASSLGSGQGNTEAFF. In nucleotides, the CDR3 is TGCGCCAGCAGCTTGGGGTCGGGACAGGGAAACACTGAAGCTTTCTTT.

The J gene is TRBJ1-1, the V gene TRBV20-1; possibly TRBD1 for D (5 bases). The CDR3 length is 11 residues. V gave up 4 bases and J gave up 8 bases, with 11 bases separating them. Germline V gives CDR1 DFQATT, CDR2 SNEGSKA (reference sequence). CDR3 nucleotide sequence: TGCAGTGCTACAGGGAGGTCCGAAGCTTTCTTT. The encoded protein is CSATGRSEAFF.

The chain joins TRBV25-1 to TRBJ1-1, with D maybe TRBD1 (6 bases). The CDR3 runs 11 residues. Germline V lookup: CDR1 MGHDK, CDR2 SYGVNS. V dropped 7 bases and J dropped 5 bases, with 8 bases sitting between them. The CDR3 is CASKGGTEAFF. The CDR3, as DNA: TGTGCCAGCAAGGGGGGGACTGAAGCTTTCTTT.

This rearrangement joins TRBV11-2 to TRBJ1-3; a weak D match, TRBD1 (5 bases). CDR3 length: 16 residues. CDR1 and CDR2 (germline): SGHAT, FQNNGV. Trimming removed 3 bases at V and 0 bases at J, with 12 bases between. In DNA form, the CDR3 reads TGTGCCAGCAGCTTGGCTTTGGGGCGCTCTGGAAACACCATATATTTT. Amino acid sequence: CASSLALGRSGNTIYF.

V and J are TRBV4-1 and TRBJ2-5; 8 nucleotides agree with TRBD2. The V gene end was trimmed by 5 bases and the J gene end by 1 base; junction bases not matched to a gene: 18. CDR3 size: 19 residues. CDR1 is MGHRA, CDR2 YSYEKL, per germline. The CDR3, as DNA: TGCGCCAGCAGCTCCAGGGGCTCCTTAACTAGCGGCTTCCAAGAGACCCAGTACTTC. Amino acid sequence: CASSSRGSLTSGFQETQYF.

The chain links TRBV6-4 to TRBJ1-1; D unclear. The V end was cut by 6 bases, the J end by 0 bases, with 8 bases between. The germline CDR1 and CDR2 sequences are MRHNA and SNTAGT. CDR3 length: 13 residues. Here the CDR3 DNA reads TGTGCCAGCAGGGGAGATATGAACACTGAAGCTTTCTTT. Protein: CASRGDMNTEAFF.

The chain couples TRBV6-5 to TRBJ2-7; 11 bases are a match to TRBD1. Germline-derived CDR1 and CDR2 are MNHEY and SVGAGI. This CDR3 has 13 amino acids. Trimming cost V 6 bases and J 4 bases; bases outside gene matches: 2. The CDR3 spells CASSRDRGYEQYF. CDR3 sequence (DNA): TGTGCCAGCAGCCGGGACAGGGGGTACGAGCAGTACTTC.

The V gene is TRBV30, the J gene TRBJ1-3; D perhaps matches TRBD1 (5 bases). The germline gives CDR1 GTSNPN, CDR2 SVGIG (reference sequence). This CDR3 contains 16 residues. Trimming removed 2 bases at V and 0 bases at J, with 14 bases between. CDR3 sequence: CAWSQGTFSSGNTIYF. DNA for the CDR3: TGTGCCTGGAGTCAAGGGACTTTCAGCTCTGGAAACACCATATATTTT.

In its sample, this clone was seen once. Sequence at one end of the junction differs from germline and may be a read error. This sequence joins TRBV7-2 and TRBJ2-4; 9 bases map to TRBD2. CDR1 SGHTA and CDR2 FQGNSA come from the germline V gene. This CDR3 region has 14 residues. The chain's CDR3 is CASSVGLAENIQYF. CDR3 in DNA: TGTGCCAGCAGCGTGGGACTAGCCGAAAACATTCAGTACTTC.

The chain couples TRBV7-9 to TRBJ1-2, with D unclear. This CDR3 contains 16 residues. Germline CDR1 reads SEHNR; CDR2 reads FQNEAQ (reference sequence). Between the trimmed V and J ends, which lost 1 base and 3 bases, there was a span of 15 bases. The CDR3 DNA reads as TGTGCCAGCAGCTTAGGAAGCGGCGCCGGGCACTATGGCTACACCTTC. Translation: CASSLGSGAGHYGYTF.

CDR3 DNA sequence: TGTGCCACCAGTGATGTTCACTTAACGGGAGGCTACACCTTC. It is translated as CATSDVHLTGGYTF. This sequence joins TRBV24-1 and TRBJ1-2; unclear D gene. Germline CDR1 reads KGHDR; CDR2 reads SFDVKD. The CDR3 covers 14 residues. V was pared by 3 bases and J by 8 bases, with 15 bases between.